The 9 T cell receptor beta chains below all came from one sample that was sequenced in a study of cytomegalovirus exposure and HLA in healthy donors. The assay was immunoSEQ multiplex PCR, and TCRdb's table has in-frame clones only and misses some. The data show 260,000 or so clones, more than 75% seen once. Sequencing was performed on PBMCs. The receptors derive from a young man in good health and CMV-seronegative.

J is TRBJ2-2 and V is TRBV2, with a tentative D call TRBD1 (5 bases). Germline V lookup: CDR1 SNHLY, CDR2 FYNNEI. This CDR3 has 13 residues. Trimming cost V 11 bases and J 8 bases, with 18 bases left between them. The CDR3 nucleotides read TGTGCCGTCAGGCCTACCTCAGGGGGGGAGCTGTTTTTT. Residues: CAVRPTSGGELFF. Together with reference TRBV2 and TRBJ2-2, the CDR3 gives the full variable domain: EPEVTQTPSHQVTQMGQEVILRCVPISNHLYFYWYRQILGQKVEFLVSFYNNEISEKSEIFDDQFSVERPDGSNFTLKIRSTKLEDSAMYFCAVRPTSGGELFFGEGSRLTVL.

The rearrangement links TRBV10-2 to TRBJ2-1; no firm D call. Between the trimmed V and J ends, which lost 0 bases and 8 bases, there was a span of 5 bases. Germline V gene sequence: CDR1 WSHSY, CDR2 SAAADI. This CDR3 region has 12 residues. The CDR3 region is CASSESRDEQFF. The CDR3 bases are TGCGCCAGCAGTGAGTCTCGGGATGAGCAGTTCTTC.

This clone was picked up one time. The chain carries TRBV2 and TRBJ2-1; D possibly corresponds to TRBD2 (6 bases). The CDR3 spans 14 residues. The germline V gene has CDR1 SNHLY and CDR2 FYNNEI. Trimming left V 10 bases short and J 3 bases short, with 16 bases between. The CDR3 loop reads CANEVSGLYNEQFF. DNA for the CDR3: TGTGCCAACGAAGTGAGCGGGCTCTACAATGAGCAGTTCTTC.

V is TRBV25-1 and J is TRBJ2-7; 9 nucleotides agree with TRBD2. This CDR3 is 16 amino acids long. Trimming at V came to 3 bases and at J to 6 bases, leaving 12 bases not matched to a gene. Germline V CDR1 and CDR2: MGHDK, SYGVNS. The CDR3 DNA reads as TGTGCCAGCAGTGACTCTGGCGGGAGGGCCCAAAGCGAGCAGTACTTC. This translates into CASSDSGGRAQSEQYF.

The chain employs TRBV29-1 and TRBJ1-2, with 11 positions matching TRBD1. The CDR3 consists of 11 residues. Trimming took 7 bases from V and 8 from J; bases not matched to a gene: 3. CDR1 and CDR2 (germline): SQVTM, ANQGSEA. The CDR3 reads CSGGQGVGYTF. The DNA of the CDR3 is TGCAGCGGGGGACAGGGGGTGGGCTACACCTTC. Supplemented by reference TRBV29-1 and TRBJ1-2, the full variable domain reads SAVISQKPSRDICQRGTSLTIQCQVDSQVTMMFWYRQQPGQSLTLIATANQGSEATYESGFVIDKFPISRPNLTFSTLTVSNMSPEDSSIYLCSGGQGVGYTFGSGTRLTVV.

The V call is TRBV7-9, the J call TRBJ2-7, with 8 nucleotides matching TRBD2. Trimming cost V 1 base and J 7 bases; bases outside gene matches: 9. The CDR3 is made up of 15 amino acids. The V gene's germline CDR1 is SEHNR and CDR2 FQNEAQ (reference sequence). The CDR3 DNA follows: TGTGCCAGCAGCTTAGGCGGTAGCGGGGTCCCTGAGCAGTACTTC. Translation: CASSLGGSGVPEQYF.

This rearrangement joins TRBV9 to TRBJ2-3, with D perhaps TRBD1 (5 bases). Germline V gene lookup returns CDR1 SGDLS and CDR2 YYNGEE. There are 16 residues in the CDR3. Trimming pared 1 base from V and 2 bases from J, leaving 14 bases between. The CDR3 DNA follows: TGTGCCAGCAGCGTATCTACCGACAGCCACACAGATACGCAGTATTTT. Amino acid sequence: CASSVSTDSHTDTQYF.

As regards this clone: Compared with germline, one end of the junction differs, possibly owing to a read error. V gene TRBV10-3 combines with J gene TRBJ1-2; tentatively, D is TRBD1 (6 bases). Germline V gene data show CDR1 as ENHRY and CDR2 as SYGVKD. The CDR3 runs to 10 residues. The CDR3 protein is CAISGGTYAF. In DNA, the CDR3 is TGTGCCATCAGTGGTGGGACATACGCCTTC.

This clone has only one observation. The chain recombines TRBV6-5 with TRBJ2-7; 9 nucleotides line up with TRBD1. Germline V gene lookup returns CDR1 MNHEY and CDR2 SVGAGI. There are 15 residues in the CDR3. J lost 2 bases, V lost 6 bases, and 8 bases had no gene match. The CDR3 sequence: CASSPGTGPPYEQYF. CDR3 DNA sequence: TGTGCCAGCAGCCCCGGGACAGGGCCCCCCTACGAGCAGTACTTC.